This T cell receptor (beta chain) was recovered during a study of blood T cell repertoires in COVID-19. Here immunoSEQ multiplex PCR was the method, and the copy in TCRdb shows in-frame clones only, minus some. Among some 300,000 clones listed, roughly 91% were seen once. This TCR was sampled from an older woman in a cohort exposed to, infected with or recovered from COVID-19 (not recorded which). The sequencing input was PBMCs or T cells enriched from blood (not recorded which).

Written as DNA, the CDR3 is TGTGCCAGCAGCTCCCGGGACAGGGGATATCCGGCTAACTATGGCTACACCTTC. It specifies CASSSRDRGYPANYGYTF. The rearrangement uses TRBV7-2 and TRBJ1-2, with 10 positions matching TRBD1. Germline loops: CDR1 SGHTA, CDR2 FQGNSA. CDR3 length equals 18 residues. V gave up 4 bases and J gave up 0 bases; unmatched junction bases: 11.